The next 14 T cell receptor beta chains were all read from a single sample in a study of shared clonotypes between healthy human individuals. The method was immunoSEQ multiplex PCR; TCRdb's version includes in-frame clones alone and lacks a portion of them. The table records fewer than 650,000 clones, roughly 72% of them present only once. Sample: PBMCs. Receptor source: a woman aged 40 to 50 in good health. Some clones in this sample may be carry-over from other donors' samples.

The chain uses TRBV7-2 and TRBJ1-4; TRBD1 matches at 7 bases. The V segment lost 1 base and the J segment 12 bases; nucleotides outside the gene matches: 8. Looked up from germline, CDR1 is SGHTA and CDR2 is FQGNSA. The CDR3 extends over 14 amino acids. CDR3 in DNA: TGTGCCAGCAGCTTAGAGTGGACAGGAAGGGAACTGTTTTTT. Its protein is CASSLEWTGRELFF.

V and J are TRBV19 and TRBJ1-5, with D possibly being TRBD1 (6 bases). Germline V lookup: CDR1 LNHDA, CDR2 SQIVND (reference sequence). V dropped 3 bases and J dropped 7 bases, with 19 bases sitting between them. The CDR3 is 16 amino acids. DNA of the CDR3: TGTGCCAGTAGTATTAACGCGGGCAGGGGAAGGCAGCCCCAGCATTTT. As protein: CASSINAGRGRQPQHF.

This chain connects TRBV5-4 to TRBJ2-1, with a weak D call TRBD1 (6 bases). The CDR3 has 14 amino acids. Deletions cut 5 bases from V and 2 bases from J, with 11 bases between. Per the germline V gene, CDR1 is SGHNT and CDR2 is YYREEE (reference sequence). This CDR3 is CASRLDSTYNEQFF. The DNA for the CDR3 is TGTGCCAGCAGACTGGACAGTACCTACAATGAGCAGTTCTTC. The full variable domain, with the rest looked up from reference TRBV5-4 and TRBJ2-1, is ETGVTQSPTHLIKTRGQQVTLRCSSQSGHNTVSWYQQALGQGPQFIFQYYREEENGRGNFPPRFSGLQFPNYSSELNVNALELDDSALYLCASRLDSTYNEQFFGPGTRLTVL.

This clone was seen a single time. The V gene is TRBV2, the J gene TRBJ2-5; no clear D gene. This CDR3 region has 14 residues. V gave up 5 bases and J gave up 5 bases, with 15 bases separating them. Germline V gene sequence: CDR1 SNHLY, CDR2 FYNNEI. Here the CDR3 DNA reads TGTGCCAGCAGTAGAACAGTTACAAGGGAGACCCAGTACTTC. It codes for CASSRTVTRETQYF.

V gene TRBV4-1 combines with J gene TRBJ2-6; perhaps TRBD1 as D (6 bases). The CDR3 covers 16 residues. From germline, CDR1 is MGHRA and CDR2 YSYEKL. V was pared by 3 bases and J by 4 bases, with 13 bases between. The CDR3 region has the DNA TGCGCCAGCAGCCAGAACAGGGCTTCCGGGGCCAACGTCCTGACTTTC. Translated: CASSQNRASGANVLTF.

The CDR3 here is CATGTGRGNTEAFF. CDR3 in DNA: TGTGCCACCGGGACAGGGAGGGGGAACACTGAAGCTTTCTTT. The chain employs TRBV15 and TRBJ1-1, with 9 bases lining up with TRBD1. CDR3 length equals 14 residues. Germline loops: CDR1 LNHNV, CDR2 YYDKDF (reference sequence). With V trimmed by 8 bases and J by 1 base, 5 bases remained unmatched.

The chain carries TRBV19 and TRBJ1-2; D gene ambiguous. V gave up 5 bases and J gave up 7 bases, with 17 bases separating them. Per the germline V gene, CDR1 is LNHDA and CDR2 is SQIVND (reference sequence). The CDR3 sequence is 14 residues long. The CDR3 nucleotides read TGTGCCAGTAGTTTCCCTCAGCAGGCGGGTGGCTACACCTTC. Protein product: CASSFPQQAGGYTF.

The V and J genes are TRBV5-1 and TRBJ2-2, with 8 positions matching TRBD2. CDR1 and CDR2 from the germline V gene are SGHRS and YFSETQ. Trimming removed 3 bases from V and 5 bases from J; junction bases left unmatched: 12. CDR3 length: 17 residues. This CDR3 reads CASSWTSQRELTGELFF. CDR3 sequence (DNA): TGCGCCAGCAGCTGGACCTCTCAGCGGGAGCTTACCGGGGAGCTGTTTTTT.

The chain couples TRBV28 to TRBJ1-3, with no clear D. Trimming removed 3 bases at V and 2 bases at J, with 8 bases between. Per the germline V gene, CDR1 is MDHEN and CDR2 is SYDVKM. This CDR3 is built from 14 residues. The CDR3 spells CASSFDGPGNTIYF. CDR3 nucleotides: TGTGCCAGCAGTTTTGACGGCCCTGGAAACACCATATATTTT.

The chain links TRBV19 to TRBJ1-1; D unresolved. The CDR3 covers 14 residues. Trimming left V 6 bases short and J 7 bases short, with 18 bases between. Germline loops: CDR1 LNHDA, CDR2 SQIVND (reference sequence). For the CDR3, the DNA is TGTGCCAGTAGGGGCGGGTCTGTCCTTTTTGAAGCTTTCTTT. Residues: CASRGGSVLFEAFF.

The rearrangement links TRBV19 to TRBJ2-5; maybe TRBD2 (5 bases). There are 14 residues in the CDR3. Trimming removed 8 bases from V and 5 bases from J, with 18 bases in between. Germline CDR1 reads LNHDA; CDR2 reads SQIVND (reference sequence). CDR3 sequence (DNA): TGTGCCAGTTCGGAATTAGCGACGGAGGAGACCCAGTACTTC. Translating it yields CASSELATEETQYF.

The chain has TRBV5-5 and TRBJ2-7; D gene unclear. CDR1 SGHKS and CDR2 YYEKEE come from the germline V gene (reference sequence). This CDR3 has 15 amino acids. V lost 0 bases to trimming and J lost 3 bases, with 13 bases between them. DNA of the CDR3: TGTGCCAGCAGCTTGGCCAAGGGATGGGACTACGAGCAGTACTTC. Its translation is CASSLAKGWDYEQYF.

The chain carries TRBV29-1 and TRBJ1-2, with D hard to call. Trimming pared 7 bases from V and 4 bases from J, leaving 13 bases between. The CDR3 is made up of 12 amino acids. Looked up from germline, CDR1 is SQVTM and CDR2 is ANQGSEA. CDR3 protein: CSADLLRYGYTF. The CDR3 nucleotides are TGCAGCGCGGACCTTCTTCGCTATGGCTACACCTTC. The complete variable domain, with remaining parts taken from reference TRBV29-1 and TRBJ1-2, reads SAVISQKPSRDICQRGTSLTIQCQVDSQVTMMFWYRQQPGQSLTLIATANQGSEATYESGFVIDKFPISRPNLTFSTLTVSNMSPEDSSIYLCSADLLRYGYTFGSGTRLTVV.

In this sample, this clone turned up once. The genes are TRBV5-4 and TRBJ2-1, with TRBD1 matching over 7 bases. Germline V gene lookup returns CDR1 SGHNT and CDR2 YYREEE (reference sequence). V was pared by 2 bases and J by 9 bases, with 8 bases of the junction left unmatched. The CDR3 totals 14 residues. In DNA, the CDR3 is TGTGCCAGCAGCTTCGACAGGGCCCAAGGTGAGCAGTTCTTC. Its translation is CASSFDRAQGEQFF. The full variable domain, rest sourced from reference TRBV5-4 and TRBJ2-1, is ETGVTQSPTHLIKTRGQQVTLRCSSQSGHNTVSWYQQALGQGPQFIFQYYREEENGRGNFPPRFSGLQFPNYSSELNVNALELDDSALYLCASSFDRAQGEQFFGPGTRLTVL.